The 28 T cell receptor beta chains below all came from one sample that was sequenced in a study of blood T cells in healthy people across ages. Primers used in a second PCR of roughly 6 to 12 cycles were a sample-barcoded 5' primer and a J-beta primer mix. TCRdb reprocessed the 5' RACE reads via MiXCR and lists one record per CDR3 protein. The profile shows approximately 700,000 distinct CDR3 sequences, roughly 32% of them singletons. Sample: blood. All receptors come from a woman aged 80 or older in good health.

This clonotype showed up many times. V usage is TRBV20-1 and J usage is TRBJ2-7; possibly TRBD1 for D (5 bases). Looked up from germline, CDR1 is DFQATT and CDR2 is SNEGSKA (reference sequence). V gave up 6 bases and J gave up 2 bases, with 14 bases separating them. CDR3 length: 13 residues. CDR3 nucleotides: TGCAGTGCCCAAGGGGCGGTTACCTACGAGCAGTACTTC. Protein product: CSAQGAVTYEQYF.

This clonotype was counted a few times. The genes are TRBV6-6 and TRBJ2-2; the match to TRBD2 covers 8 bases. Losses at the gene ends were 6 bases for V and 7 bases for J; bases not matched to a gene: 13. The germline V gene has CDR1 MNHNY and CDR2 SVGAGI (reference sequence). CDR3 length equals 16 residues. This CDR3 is CASSLPGGAGVGELFF. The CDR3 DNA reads TGTGCCAGCAGCTTGCCCGGGGGGGCTGGTGTCGGGGAGCTGTTTTTT.

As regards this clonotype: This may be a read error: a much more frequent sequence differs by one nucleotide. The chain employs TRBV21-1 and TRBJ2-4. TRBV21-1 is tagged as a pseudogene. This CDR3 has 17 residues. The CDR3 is CASSNGSLVLAKNIRYF. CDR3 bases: TGTGCCAGCAGCAATGGGTCGCTTGTACTAGCCAAAAACATTCGGTACTTC.

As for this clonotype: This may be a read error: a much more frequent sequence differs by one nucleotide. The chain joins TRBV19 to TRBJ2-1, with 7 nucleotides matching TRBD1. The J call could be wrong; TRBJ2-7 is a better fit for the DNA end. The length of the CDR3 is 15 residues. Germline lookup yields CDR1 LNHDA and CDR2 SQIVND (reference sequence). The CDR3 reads CASSPGQNAYNEQYF. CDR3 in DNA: TGTGCCAGTAGTCCGGGACAGAACGCCTACAATGAGCAGTACTTC.

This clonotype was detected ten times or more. CDR3 residues: CATSPAGTGGSPLHF. The CDR3 region has the DNA TGTGCCACCAGCCCGGCCGGGACAGGGGGTTCACCCCTCCACTTT. The V call is TRBV15, the J call TRBJ1-6; 11 bases line up with TRBD1. CDR3 length: 15 residues. Losses at the gene ends were 5 bases for V and 9 bases for J; bases not matched to a gene: 6. Germline-derived CDR1 and CDR2 are LNHNV and YYDKDF (reference sequence).

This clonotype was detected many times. As DNA, the CDR3 is TGTGCCAGCAGCTTAGCGGATGCGTGGCAGTACTTC. The encoded protein is CASSLADAWQYF. The chain joins TRBV7-9 to TRBJ2-7, with no clear D. Germline V lookup: CDR1 SEHNR, CDR2 FQNEAQ (reference sequence). The length of the CDR3 is 12 residues. Trimming took off 0 bases at V and 9 bases at J, with 9 bases between the two ends. Looking up the rest from reference TRBV7-9 and TRBJ2-7 gives the full variable domain: DTGVSQNPRHKITKRGQNVTFRCDPISEHNRLYWYRQTLGQGPEFLTYFQNEAQLEKSRLLSDRFSAERPKGSFSTLEIQRTEQGDSAMYLCASSLADAWQYFGPGTRLTVT.

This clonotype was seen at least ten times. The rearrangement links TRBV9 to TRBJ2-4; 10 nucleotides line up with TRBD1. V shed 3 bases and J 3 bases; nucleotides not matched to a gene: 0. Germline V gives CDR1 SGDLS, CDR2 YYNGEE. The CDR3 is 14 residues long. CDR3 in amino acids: CASSGTGGKNIQYF. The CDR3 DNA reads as TGTGCCAGCAGCGGGACAGGGGGCAAAAACATTCAGTACTTC.

The CDR3 loop is CASSQSTGTGGYEQYF. CDR3 nucleotides: TGTGCCAGCAGTCAAAGCACCGGGACAGGGGGCTACGAGCAGTACTTC. This chain uses TRBV28 with TRBJ2-7; TRBD1 aligns across 11 bases. The V and J ends lost 5 bases and 3 bases, in that order; junction bases with no gene match: 9. The CDR3 is 16 residues long. Germline-derived CDR1 and CDR2 are MDHEN and SYDVKM.

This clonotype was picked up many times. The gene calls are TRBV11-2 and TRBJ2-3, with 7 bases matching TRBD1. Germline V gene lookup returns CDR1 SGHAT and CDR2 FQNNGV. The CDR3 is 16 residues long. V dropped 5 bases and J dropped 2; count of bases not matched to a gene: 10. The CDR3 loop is CASSPRTGLNTDTQYF. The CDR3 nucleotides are TGTGCCAGCAGCCCCAGGACAGGACTTAACACAGATACGCAGTATTTT.

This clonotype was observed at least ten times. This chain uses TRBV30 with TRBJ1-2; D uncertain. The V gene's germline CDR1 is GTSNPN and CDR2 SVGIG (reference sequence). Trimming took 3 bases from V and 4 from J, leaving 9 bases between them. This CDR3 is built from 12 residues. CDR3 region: CAWSVQRYGYTF. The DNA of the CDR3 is TGTGCCTGGAGCGTTCAGCGCTATGGCTACACCTTC.

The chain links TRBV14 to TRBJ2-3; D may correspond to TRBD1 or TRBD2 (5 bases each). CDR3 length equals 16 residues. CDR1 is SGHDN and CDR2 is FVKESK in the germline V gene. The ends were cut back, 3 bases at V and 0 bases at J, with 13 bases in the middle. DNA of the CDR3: TGTGCCAGCAGCCATGGGACCCCGGCCAGCACAGATACGCAGTATTTT. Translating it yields CASSHGTPASTDTQYF.

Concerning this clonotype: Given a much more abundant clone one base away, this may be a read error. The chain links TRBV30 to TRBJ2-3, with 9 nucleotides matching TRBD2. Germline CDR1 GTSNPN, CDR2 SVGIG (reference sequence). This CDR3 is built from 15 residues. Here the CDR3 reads CARSLASGAVDTQYF. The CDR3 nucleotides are TGTGCCCGGAGTCTAGCTAGCGGGGCGGTAGATACGCAGTATTTT.

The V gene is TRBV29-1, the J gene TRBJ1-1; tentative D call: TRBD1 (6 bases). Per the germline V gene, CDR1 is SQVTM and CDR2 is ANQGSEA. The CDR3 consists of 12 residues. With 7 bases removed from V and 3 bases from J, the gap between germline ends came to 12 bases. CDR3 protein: CSAGDTYTEAFF. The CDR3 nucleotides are TGCAGCGCGGGGGACACCTACACTGAAGCTTTCTTT.

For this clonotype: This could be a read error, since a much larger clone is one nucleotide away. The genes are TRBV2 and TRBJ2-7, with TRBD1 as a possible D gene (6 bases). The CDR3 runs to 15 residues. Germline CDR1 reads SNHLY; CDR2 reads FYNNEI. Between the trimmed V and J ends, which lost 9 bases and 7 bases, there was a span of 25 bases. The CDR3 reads CASFPDRSSYNEQYF. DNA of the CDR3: TGTGCCAGTTTTCCCGACAGGAGCTCCTACAATGAGCAGTACTTC. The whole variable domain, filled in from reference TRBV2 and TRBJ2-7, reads EPEVTQTPSHQVTQMGQEVILRCVPISNHLYFYWYRQILGQKVEFLVSFYNNEISEKSEIFDDQFSVERPDGSNFTLKIRSTKLEDSAMYFCASFPDRSSYNEQYFGPGTRLTVT.

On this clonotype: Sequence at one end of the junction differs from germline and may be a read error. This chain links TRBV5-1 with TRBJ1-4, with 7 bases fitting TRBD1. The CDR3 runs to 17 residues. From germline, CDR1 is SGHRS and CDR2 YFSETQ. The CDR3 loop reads CASSLGSGGTINEELFF. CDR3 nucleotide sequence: TGCGCCAGCAGCTTGGGTTCAGGGGGGACGATTAATGAAGAACTGTTTTTT.

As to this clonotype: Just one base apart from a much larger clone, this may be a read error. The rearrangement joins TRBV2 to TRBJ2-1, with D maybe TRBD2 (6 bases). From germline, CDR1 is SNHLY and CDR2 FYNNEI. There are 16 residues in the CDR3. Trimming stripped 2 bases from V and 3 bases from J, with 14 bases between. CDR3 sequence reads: CASSEIRDSFYNEQFF. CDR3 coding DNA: TGTGCCAGCAGTGAAATCCGGGACTCCTTCTACAATGAGCAGTTCTTC.

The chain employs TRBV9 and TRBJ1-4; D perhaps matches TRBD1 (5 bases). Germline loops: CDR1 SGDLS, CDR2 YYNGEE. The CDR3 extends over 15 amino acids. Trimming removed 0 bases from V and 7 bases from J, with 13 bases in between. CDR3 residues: CASSVGGAASEKLFF. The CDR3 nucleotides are TGTGCCAGCAGCGTAGGAGGGGCGGCCAGTGAAAAACTGTTTTTT.

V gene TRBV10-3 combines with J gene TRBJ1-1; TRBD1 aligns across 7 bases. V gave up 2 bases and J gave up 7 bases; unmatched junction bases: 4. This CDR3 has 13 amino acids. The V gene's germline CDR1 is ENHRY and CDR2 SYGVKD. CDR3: CAISEPRDSEAFF. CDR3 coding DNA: TGTGCCATCAGTGAGCCCCGGGACAGTGAAGCTTTCTTT.

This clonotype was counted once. The DNA of the CDR3 is TGTGCCAGCAGCTTATTCGGAAGCGACAAGAACACAGATACGCAGTATTTT. Translation gives CASSLFGSDKNTDTQYF. This chain joins TRBV7-9 and TRBJ2-3, with D hard to call. Between the trimmed V and J ends, which lost 2 bases and 2 bases, there was a span of 17 bases. Germline-derived CDR1 and CDR2 are SEHNR and FQNEAQ (reference sequence). The length of the CDR3 is 17 residues. The variable domain in full, completed from reference TRBV7-9 and TRBJ2-3, reads DTGVSQNPRHKITKRGQNVTFRCDPISEHNRLYWYRQTLGQGPEFLTYFQNEAQLEKSRLLSDRFSAERPKGSFSTLEIQRTEQGDSAMYLCASSLFGSDKNTDTQYFGPGTRLTVL.

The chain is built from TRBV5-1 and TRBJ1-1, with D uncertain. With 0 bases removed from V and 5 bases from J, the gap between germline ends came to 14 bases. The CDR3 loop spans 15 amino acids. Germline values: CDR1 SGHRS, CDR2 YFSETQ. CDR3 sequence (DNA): TGCGCCAGCAGCTTGGCCGGTGGGGTGGGGACTGAAGCTTTCTTT. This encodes CASSLAGGVGTEAFF.

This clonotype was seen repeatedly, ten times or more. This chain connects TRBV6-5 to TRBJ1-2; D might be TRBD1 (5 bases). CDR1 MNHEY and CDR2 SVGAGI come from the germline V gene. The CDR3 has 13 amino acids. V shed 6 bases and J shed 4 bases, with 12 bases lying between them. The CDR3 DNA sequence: TGTGCCAGCAGGTCGACGGACATCTATGGCTACACCTTC. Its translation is CASRSTDIYGYTF.

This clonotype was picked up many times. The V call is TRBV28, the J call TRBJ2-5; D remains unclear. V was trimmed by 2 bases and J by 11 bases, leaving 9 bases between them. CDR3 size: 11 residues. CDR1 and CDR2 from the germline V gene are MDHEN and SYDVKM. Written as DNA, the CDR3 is TGTGCCAGCAGTTTAATGGGCCCACAGTACTTC. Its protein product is CASSLMGPQYF.

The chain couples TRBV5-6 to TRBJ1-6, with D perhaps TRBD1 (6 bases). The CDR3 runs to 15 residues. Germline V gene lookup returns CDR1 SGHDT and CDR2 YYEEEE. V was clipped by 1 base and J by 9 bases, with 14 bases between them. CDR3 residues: CASSLRGARRSPLHF. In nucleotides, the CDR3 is TGTGCCAGCAGCTTGCGGGGGGCCCGTCGTTCACCCCTCCACTTT.

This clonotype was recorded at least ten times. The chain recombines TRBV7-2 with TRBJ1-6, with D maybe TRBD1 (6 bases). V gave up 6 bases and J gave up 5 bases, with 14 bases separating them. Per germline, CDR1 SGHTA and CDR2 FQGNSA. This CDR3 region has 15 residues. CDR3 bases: TGTGCCAGCAGAGAAACAGGGTTCGATAATTCACCCCTCCACTTT. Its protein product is CASRETGFDNSPLHF.

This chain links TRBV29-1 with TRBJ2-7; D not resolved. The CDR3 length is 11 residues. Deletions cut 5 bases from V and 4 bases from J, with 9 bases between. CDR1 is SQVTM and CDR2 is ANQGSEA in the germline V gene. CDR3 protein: CSVLNYYEQYF. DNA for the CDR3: TGCAGCGTTCTGAATTATTACGAGCAGTACTTC.

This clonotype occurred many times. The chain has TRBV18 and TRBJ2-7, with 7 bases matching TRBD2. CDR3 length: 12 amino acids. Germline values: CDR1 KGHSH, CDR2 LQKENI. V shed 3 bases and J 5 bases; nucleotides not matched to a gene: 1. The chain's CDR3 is CASSPGGDEQYF. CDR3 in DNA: TGTGCCAGCTCACCTGGGGGGGACGAGCAGTACTTC.

The CDR3 loop is CSALPGGSIQYF. DNA for the CDR3: TGCAGTGCTCTACCCGGGGGAAGCATTCAGTACTTC. This chain links TRBV20-1 with TRBJ2-5, with a weak D call TRBD2 (6 bases). The J call may be mistaken, given a closer DNA end match to TRBJ2-4. From germline, CDR1 is DFQATT and CDR2 SNEGSKA (reference sequence). This CDR3 spans 12 amino acids.

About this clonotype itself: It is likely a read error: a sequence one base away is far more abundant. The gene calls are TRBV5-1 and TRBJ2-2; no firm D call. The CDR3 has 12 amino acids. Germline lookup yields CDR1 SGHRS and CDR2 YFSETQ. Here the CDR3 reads CAGSLNTGELFF. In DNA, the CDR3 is TGCGCCGGCAGCTTGAACACCGGGGAGCTGTTTTTT. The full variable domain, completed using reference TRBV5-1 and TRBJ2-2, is KAGVTQTPRYLIKTRGQQVTLSCSPISGHRSVSWYQQTPGQGLQFLFEYFSETQRNKGNFPGRFSGRQFSNSRSEMNVSTLELGDSALYLCAGSLNTGELFFGEGSRLTVL.